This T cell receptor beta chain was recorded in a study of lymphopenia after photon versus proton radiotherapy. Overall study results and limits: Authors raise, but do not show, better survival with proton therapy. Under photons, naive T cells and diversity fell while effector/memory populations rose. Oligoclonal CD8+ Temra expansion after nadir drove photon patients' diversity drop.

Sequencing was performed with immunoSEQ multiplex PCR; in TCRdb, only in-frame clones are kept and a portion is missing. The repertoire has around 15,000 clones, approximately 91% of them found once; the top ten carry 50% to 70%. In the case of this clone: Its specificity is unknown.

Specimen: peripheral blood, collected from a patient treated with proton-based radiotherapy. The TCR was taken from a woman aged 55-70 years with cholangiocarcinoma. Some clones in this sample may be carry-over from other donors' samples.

CDR3 DNA sequence: TGTGCCAGCAGCTTAGGTTGGGAGTTAATCTCTGGAAACACCATATATTTT. Residues: CASSLGWELISGNTIYF. V and J are TRBV11-2 and TRBJ1-3; D not resolved. This CDR3 spans 17 amino acids. Between the trimmed V and J ends, which lost 1 base and 0 bases, there was a span of 13 bases. Germline-derived CDR1 and CDR2 are SGHAT and FQNNGV.